This T cell receptor beta chain stems from a study of blood T cell repertoires in COVID-19 (dated by TCRdb to the early 2020s). About the study as a whole: Collaborator samples came from the United States, Italy and Spain and covered acute and convalescent phases of COVID-19. The prospective study material was composed of cDNA or gDNA derived from T cells, B-cell-depleted T cells, or PBMCs. Deeply sampled blood TCRbeta repertoires from subjects exposed to, actively infected with, or recovered from COVID-19 were included in the dataset. The repertoires were released in a freely available public database intended as a resource for research on the immune response to SARS-CoV-2. The samples were drawn from the first 160 participants of the ongoing ImmuneRACE study and from about 1,200 subjects provided by 6 global collaborators. Nearly every sample came with metadata listing a de-identified subject ID, COVID-19 status, age in years and sex. HLA class I and class II types, where available, came from metadata supplied by the sample provider rather than from assay-based typing. On the study overall, not on this receptor specifically: How much clinical and demographic metadata was included differed by source and by participant, and the metadata was provided uncurated.

TCRbeta CDR3 regions were amplified from genomic DNA by means of the immunoSEQ Assay, a bias-controlled multiplex PCR. The study's own analysis went as follows. Within the assay, amplification of reference gene primers was used to estimate how many nucleated cells each sample contained. To quantify the absolute abundance of each unique TCRbeta CDR3 rearrangement, sequence reads were collapsed and filtered. For each sample, productive Simpson clonality was calculated by taking the square root of Simpson's diversity index across productive rearrangements. Imported from immuneACCESS, the table was reduced by TCRdb to in-frame sequences with V and J called. These copies leave out some clones; in studies compared against another copy, an unresolved V gene accounts for under half, and the cause of the remainder is not known. V, J and clone size were drawn from that table, and D and trimming were deduced from the DNA. The table for this sample lists fewer than 350,000 clones; approximately 81% of them were counted only once. 2% to 3% of the sample is in the top ten clones.

CDR1 SNHLY and CDR2 FYNNEI were looked up in the germline V gene. There are 14 amino acids in the CDR3, from cysteine to phenylalanine inclusive. Only the CDR3 DNA stays, 42 bases, in frame from base 1. V is trimmed back by 5 bases and J by 2 bases, and the junction contains 4 bases that no gene match accounts for. Only one count was recorded for this clone. No antigen is known for it. The record has no base qualities; no much larger clone is one base away. Participants in the prospective study were enrolled through a virtual design, were aged roughly 18 to 95 years, and lived in approximately 25 United States geographic areas. To assign participants to cohorts, the prospective study relied on clinical history that participants themselves reported in a screening survey and a study questionnaire. ImmuneRACE Cohort 3 recovered participants were defined by two consecutive negative NP/OP PCR tests, healthcare professional clearance, or symptom resolution. Mobile phlebotomists in the prospective study collected whole blood, serum and a nasopharyngeal or oropharyngeal swab from every participant. Participants in the prospective study had the option to provide additional blood draws and questionnaires over an approximately 2-month period. Before DNA extraction, blood samples from the prospective study were shipped at room temperature or frozen.

The sequence was obtained from a woman between 50 and 59 years old who had recovered from COVID-19. Rearrangement joined TRBV2 to TRBJ2-7, with 9 bases aligning to TRBD1. The source material was PBMCs or T cells enriched from blood (not recorded which). The CDR3 corresponds to CASSPRDRAYEQYF. The nucleotide sequence reads as follows: TGTGCCAGCAGTCCCCGGGACAGGGCCTACGAGCAGTACTTC. The variable domain in full, with residues beyond the CDR3 obtained from the reference TRBV2 and TRBJ2-7 genes, is EPEVTQTPSHQVTQMGQEVILRCVPISNHLYFYWYRQILGQKVEFLVSFYNNEISEKSEIFDDQFSVERPDGSNFTLKIRSTKLEDSAMYFCASSPRDRAYEQYFGPGTRLTVT.